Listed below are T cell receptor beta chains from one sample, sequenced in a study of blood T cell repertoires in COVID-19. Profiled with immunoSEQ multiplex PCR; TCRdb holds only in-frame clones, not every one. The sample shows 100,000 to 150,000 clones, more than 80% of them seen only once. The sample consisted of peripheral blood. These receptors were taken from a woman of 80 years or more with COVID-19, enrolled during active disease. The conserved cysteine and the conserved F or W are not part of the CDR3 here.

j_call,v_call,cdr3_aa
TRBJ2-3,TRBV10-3,AIRTSVDTQY
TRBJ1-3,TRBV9,ASSPNRAGNTIY
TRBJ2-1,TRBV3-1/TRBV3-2,ASAGLASYNEQF
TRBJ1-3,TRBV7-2,ATSRRGWTGNTIY
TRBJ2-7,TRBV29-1,SVYRANYEQY
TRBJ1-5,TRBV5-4,ASSWGGGVGNQPQH
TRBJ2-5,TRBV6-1,ASSEVTGGSETQY
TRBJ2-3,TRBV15,ATSNPPLQAPTDTQY
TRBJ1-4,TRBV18,ASSPPGQDYEKLF
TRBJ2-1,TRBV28,ASSFAHNEQF
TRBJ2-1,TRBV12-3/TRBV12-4,ASTIANYNEQF
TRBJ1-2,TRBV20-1,SASRDRDLRGYT
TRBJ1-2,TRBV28,ASTIVTGIGGYT
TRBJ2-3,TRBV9,ASSVAGDRTDTQY
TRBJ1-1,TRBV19,ASSIERGQYEAF
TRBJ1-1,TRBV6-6,ASSFTEDTEAF
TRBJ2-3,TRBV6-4,ASSERGGQDTQY
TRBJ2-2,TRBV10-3,AISELRTNTGELF
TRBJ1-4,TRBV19,ASRQGQPGAVINEKLF
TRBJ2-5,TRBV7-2,ASSWGVSLETQY
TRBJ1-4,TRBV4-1,ASSQEVQGQQKLF
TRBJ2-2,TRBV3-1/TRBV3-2,ASTLGAMGGELF
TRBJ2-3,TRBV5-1,ASSLVAGGITGTDTQY
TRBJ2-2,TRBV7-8,ASSHDGGRNTGELF
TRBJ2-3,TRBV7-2,ASSLARITDTQY
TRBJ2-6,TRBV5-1,ASSFEGAGANVLT
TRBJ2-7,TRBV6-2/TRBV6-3,ASSYASYEQY
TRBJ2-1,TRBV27,ASSSAGLAGLEQF
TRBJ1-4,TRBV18,ASSGQGAADKLF
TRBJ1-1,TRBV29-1,SVVGGLNTEAF
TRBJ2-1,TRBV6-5,ASSRLTGVNEQF
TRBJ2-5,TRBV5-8,ASSLAGVQETQY
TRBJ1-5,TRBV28,ASRNMDRTNQPQH
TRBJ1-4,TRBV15,ATSRDTGSNEKLF
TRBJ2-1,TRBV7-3,ASSLLRGSYNEQF
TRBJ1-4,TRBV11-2,ASSRTVNEKLF
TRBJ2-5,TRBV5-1,ASSEGTSAQETQY
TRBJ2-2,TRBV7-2,ASSSLTSGAPGELF
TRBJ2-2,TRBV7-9,ASSLRTGFGELF
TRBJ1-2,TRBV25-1,ASSEGSGYT
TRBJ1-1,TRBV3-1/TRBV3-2,ASSQLGANTEAF
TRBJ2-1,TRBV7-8,ASSLASGRPNEQF
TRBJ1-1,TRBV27,ASSLSPGSKTEAF
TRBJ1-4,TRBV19,ASSIYLTYGQGEKLF
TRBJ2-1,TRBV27,ASSWRGELAGSSYNEQF
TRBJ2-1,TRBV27,ASSSPSGPYNEQF
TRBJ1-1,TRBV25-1,ASSESGYNTEAF
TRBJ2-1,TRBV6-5,ASSKLAGRGNEQF
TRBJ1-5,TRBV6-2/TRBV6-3,ASSYDIGQGGNQPQH
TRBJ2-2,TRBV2,ASRVGTSGTGELF
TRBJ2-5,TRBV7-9,ASSPHGLGTSGSRETQY
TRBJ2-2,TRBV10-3,AISDGRGLAGELF
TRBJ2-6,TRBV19,ASSINRAGSGANVLT
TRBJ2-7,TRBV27,ASSPLGSYYEQY